This TCR beta chain was profiled in a study of T cell changes during pregnancy in multiple sclerosis. The method was immunoSEQ multiplex PCR; TCRdb's version includes in-frame clones alone and lacks a portion of them. The sample holds 25,000 to 35,000 clones, more than 75% seen once. The source material was CD4+ T cells from peripheral blood mononuclear cells, sampled in the second trimester of pregnancy. The receptor was derived from a female donor in good health, enrolled as a control in a pregnancy study.

CDR3 amino acids: CATTRRQGALFTDTQYF. The CDR3 DNA sequence: TGTGCCACCACGAGAAGACAGGGGGCGCTTTTTACAGATACGCAGTATTTT. The chain carries TRBV19 and TRBJ2-3; 10 nucleotides line up with TRBD1. This CDR3 is built from 17 residues. Germline CDR1 and CDR2: LNHDA and SQIVND (reference sequence). The junction had 16 bases not matched to a gene; V was cut back by 10 bases and J by 3 bases.